This T cell receptor beta chain was obtained from a study of T cells expressing NK-cell markers. On the study more broadly: Sorted CD3+CD56+NKG2C+, CD3+CD56+NKG2C- and CD3+CD56-NKG2C+ T cells supplied TCR beta repertoires. Study-wide results and caveats: A handful of donors showed these clonotypes also leading the CD3+CD56-NKG2C+ fraction. The share of CD8+ T cells held by dominant NKG2C+ clonotypes was roughly 1.0-8% in over 5 donors.

With respect to this clonotype: Its antigen is not known.

TCRdb re-called the 5' RACE reads; every CDR3 protein appears as one record, without DNA. The sample has 300,000 or so distinct CDR3 sequences, and its top ten clones hold about 4%. Sequencing was done on a sample of blood T cells: a sorted CD56 or NKG2C T cell subset, CD4+ or CD8+ T cells, or bulk PBMC T cells (not recorded which). The receptor comes from a woman between 18 and 75 years old in good health.

CDR3 protein: CASSQAPSGRSSADTQYF. The V call is TRBV4-3, the J call TRBJ2-3; TCRdb gives TRBD2 as the D gene, but with no DNA this cannot be confirmed. There are 18 residues in the CDR3. The germline V gene has CDR1 LGHNA and CDR2 YSLEER.